These 11 T cell receptor beta chains share one sample of origin, sequenced in a study of T-cell memory formation after mild COVID-19. TCRdb re-called the 5' RACE reads with MiXCR, one entry per CDR3 protein. The sample has under 110,000 distinct CDR3 sequences; roughly 12% are singletons. Sequencing was carried out using PBMCs or a T cell subset sorted from them (not recorded which). These receptors were collected from an adult woman who had mild COVID-19 (a few samples of this study predate the infection). Cell type and time point are not known.

V and J are TRBV14 and TRBJ1-5; D gene ambiguous. CDR1 SGHDN and CDR2 FVKESK come from the germline V gene. V shed 1 base and J shed 7 bases, with 14 bases lying between them. The length of the CDR3 is 15 residues. The CDR3 spells CASSQGSSSGQPQHF. CDR3 DNA sequence: TGTGCCAGCAGCCAAGGGAGCAGCTCAGGACAGCCCCAGCATTTT.

The V and J genes are TRBV12-3 or TRBV12-4 and TRBJ2-2; 8 positions agree with TRBD1. The trim removed 2 bases at V and 14 bases at J, leaving 7 bases unmatched. The CDR3 sequence is 13 residues long. The CDR3 coding sequence is TGTGCCAGCAGTTTAACCCCCGGACAGGGCCTGTTTTTT. Its translation is CASSLTPGQGLFF.

This clonotype was picked up a small number of times. This CDR3 reads CASSQRTSMDNEQFF. The CDR3 DNA is TGTGCCAGCAGCCAAAGGACTAGCATGGACAATGAGCAGTTCTTC. This chain connects TRBV4-2 to TRBJ2-1, with 8 bases identical to TRBD2. CDR3 length equals 15 residues. Germline V lookup: CDR1 LGHNA, CDR2 YNFKEQ. Trimming cost V 2 bases and J 5 bases; bases outside gene matches: 5.

The V and J genes are TRBV4-3 and TRBJ2-7, with 8 bases that match TRBD2. The germline gives CDR1 LGHNA, CDR2 YSLEER. This CDR3 is 19 amino acids long. J lost 2 bases, V lost 0 bases, and 15 bases had no gene match. The CDR3 DNA is TGCGCCAGCAGCCAAGATTTAATAATGGTTAGCGGGGCTGCCTACGAGCAGTACTTC. Its protein product is CASSQDLIMVSGAAYEQYF.

This clonotype turned up a few times. The rearrangement joins TRBV27 to TRBJ2-7, with 8 bases matching TRBD2. The CDR3 covers 12 residues. With V trimmed by 6 bases and J by 6 bases, 4 bases remained unmatched. Per germline, CDR1 MNHEY and CDR2 SMNVEV (reference sequence). Here the CDR3 reads CASSPAGGEQYF. The DNA of the CDR3 is TGTGCCAGCAGCCCGGCGGGAGGCGAGCAGTACTTC.

This clonotype has a handful of counts. The J gene is TRBJ2-7, the V gene TRBV6-2 or TRBV6-3; D perhaps matches TRBD1 (6 bases). Germline CDR1 and CDR2: MNHEY and SVGEGT. V lost 10 bases and J lost 4, with 17 bases in between. This CDR3 has 13 amino acids. The CDR3 DNA reads TGTGCCACCGCGTTGGCTACAGGGTACGAGCAGTACTTC. Protein: CATALATGYEQYF.

V and J are TRBV5-1 and TRBJ2-7; D remains unclear. CDR3 length: 13 residues. CDR1 and CDR2 (germline): SGHRS, YFSETQ. V lost 4 bases and J 4 bases, leaving 12 bases between the germline ends. The CDR3 here is CASSESGYYEQYF. The CDR3 coding sequence is TGCGCCAGCAGCGAATCGGGCTATTACGAGCAGTACTTC.

This clonotype showed up just a few times. CDR3 bases: TGTGCCAGCAGTGAAGCCTTGGCAGGGGTAGTGTTTGAGCAGTTCTTC. Protein product: CASSEALAGVVFEQFF. This rearrangement joins TRBV2 to TRBJ2-1; D is possibly TRBD1 (6 bases). Trimming cost V 0 bases and J 9 bases, with 18 bases left between them. Germline CDR1 and CDR2: SNHLY and FYNNEI. This CDR3 contains 16 residues.

The V call is TRBV2, the J call TRBJ2-1; possible D gene TRBD2, 6 bases. CDR3 length: 13 amino acids. Germline CDR1 and CDR2: SNHLY and FYNNEI. V was clipped by 7 bases and J by 8 bases, with 15 bases between them. The CDR3, as DNA: TGTGCCAGCACCCCCGGCGGGGTTCATGAGCAGTTCTTC. Its translation: CASTPGGVHEQFF. Full variable domain (outside the CDR3, taken from reference TRBV2 and TRBJ2-1): EPEVTQTPSHQVTQMGQEVILRCVPISNHLYFYWYRQILGQKVEFLVSFYNNEISEKSEIFDDQFSVERPDGSNFTLKIRSTKLEDSAMYFCASTPGGVHEQFFGPGTRLTVL.

This clonotype was seen at least ten times. This chain links TRBV12-3 or TRBV12-4 with TRBJ2-1, with a weak D call TRBD2 (5 bases). Trimming pared 3 bases from V and 3 bases from J, leaving 9 bases between. The CDR3 sequence is 14 residues long. In DNA form, the CDR3 reads TGTGCCAGCAGTTTTAGCGACGACTACAATGAGCAGTTCTTC. Protein product: CASSFSDDYNEQFF.

The chain employs TRBV19 and TRBJ2-7; D unresolved. This CDR3 region has 13 residues. Germline V gene sequence: CDR1 LNHDA, CDR2 SQIVND (reference sequence). V lost 5 bases to trimming and J lost 4 bases, with 12 bases between them. The DNA of the CDR3 is TGTGCCAGTAGTTGGACCAGCGAGTACGAGCAGTACTTC. As protein: CASSWTSEYEQYF.